This T cell receptor (beta chain) was documented in a study of regulatory T cells in long-lasting Graves disease. Study-level results: Persistent cases of Graves' showed reduced TCR diversity relative to newly diagnosed patients. The study found persistent patients shared more public clonotypes (roughly 3,000) than new patients (966).

Time point: persistent/refractory GD, antithyroid drugs over 5 years with positive TRAb. PBMC-derived RNA was used for the TCR library. Germline V gives CDR1 SGHVS, CDR2 FQNEAQ. V lost 1 base and J lost 4, with 16 bases in between. This CDR3 is built from 16 residues. Sequencing libraries for TCR beta were prepared with iRepertoire HTBI primers and Arm-PCR of CDR3 regions. In TCRdb, the multiplex PCR reads were re-called with MiXCR into one record per CDR3 protein. The sample yields about 460,000 distinct CDR3 sequences, about 22% seen once. This clonotype was seen at least ten times. Its antigen is still unknown.

This TCR derives from a female donor with Graves disease. The rearrangement links TRBV7-8 to TRBJ1-2; the D gene is possibly TRBD1 (6 bases). The sample here was peripheral blood mononuclear cells (PBMCs), taken when the disease was refractory, from a patient treated with antithyroid drugs. CDR3 in DNA: TGTGCCAGCAGCTTAGGACCTCTGGACAGCCCCTATGGCTACACCTTC. As protein: CASSLGPLDSPYGYTF.